Listed below are T cell receptor beta chains from one sample, sequenced in a study of vaccination and CD4 T cells after COVID-19. In TCRdb, the PCR reads were re-called with MiXCR into one record per CDR3 protein. The sample lists about 6,200 distinct CDR3 sequences; 32% were seen once. The antigens for these receptors are not known. The material was CD4+ T cells from blood, cultured in vitro, obtained after SARS-CoV-2 vaccination. The receptors here all came from a human donor who had recovered from COVID-19. Both conserved end residues are part of each CDR3. The D gene is left open where the match is weak. Not every row has a clone size; where given, it reads once, few, many or a size class.

D gene	V gene	clone size	J gene	CDR3 DNA	CDR3 protein
TRBD1	TRBV4-2	few	TRBJ2-7	TGTGCCAGCAGCAAGGGACAGACCACCTCCTACGAGCAGTACTTC	CASSKGQTTSYEQYF
TRBD2	TRBV28	NA	TRBJ2-7	TGTGCCAGCAGTTTATCGCGGGGGATCGGTTCATTTGACTACGAGCAGCACTTC	CASSLSRGIGSFDYEQHF
NA	TRBV20-1	medium-sized	TRBJ2-3	TGCAGTGCTCTCACGGGCGGGACTAGCACAGATACGCAGTATTTT	CSALTGGTSTDTQYF
NA	TRBV10-3	NA	TRBJ2-6	TGTGCCATCAGTGATGGCTCTGGGGCCAACGTCCTGACTTTC	CAISDGSGANVLTF
TRBD1	TRBV10-1	few	TRBJ1-2	TGCGCCAGCAGTGAGCCCCCGGGACAGGGGCCCTATGGCTACACCTTC	CASSEPPGQGPYGYTF
NA	TRBV20-1	few	TRBJ1-2	TGCAGTGCCCCCCTTCATGGGGGGAGTGACTATGGCTACACCTTC	CSAPLHGGSDYGYTF
NA	TRBV20-1	medium-sized	TRBJ2-5	TGCAGTGCTAGAGATGGTCTCGGGGGCGGTATCGAGACCCAGTACTTC	CSARDGLGGGIETQYF
TRBD1	TRBV5-4	NA	TRBJ2-7	TGTGCCAGCAGCTTCGGGGGGAATCCGGGACAGGGATACGAGCAGTACTTC	CASSFGGNPGQGYEQYF
TRBD1	TRBV7-2	large	TRBJ1-2	TGTGCCAGCAGCCGGACAGGCGGAAATGGCTACACCTTC	CASSRTGGNGYTF
NA	TRBV7-2	few	TRBJ2-7	TGTGCCAGCAGCTTAGGCCGTACAGGGTTGGGTTCCTACGAGCAGTACTTC	CASSLGRTGLGSYEQYF
NA	TRBV7-9	NA	TRBJ1-1	TGTGCCAGCAGCCCAGAAGTGAACACTGAAGCTTTCTTT	CASSPEVNTEAFF
NA	TRBV28	NA	TRBJ2-2	TGTGCCAGCAGTTTAGGCAGGAACCCCACCGGGGAGCTGTTTTTT	CASSLGRNPTGELFF
TRBD2	TRBV19	few	TRBJ2-3	TGTGCCAGTCAGGGACTAGCGGTCACAGATACGCAGTATTTT	CASQGLAVTDTQYF
NA	TRBV20-1	NA	TRBJ2-1	TGCAGTGCTAGACAGCTAAGAAGAGGGCTTTATGATGAGCAGTTCTTC	CSARQLRRGLYDEQFF
NA	TRBV21-1	few	TRBJ1-1	TGTGCCAGCAGCAACCTGTTTGTCGGCACTGAAGCTTTCTTT	CASSNLFVGTEAFF
NA	TRBV6-1	few	TRBJ2-7	TGTGCCAGCCGGGCTTCCTGGGACGAGCAGTACTTC	CASRASWDEQYF
NA	TRBV20-1	few	TRBJ1-1	TGCAGTGCTAGAGGGGGGGTAATTGGCACTGAAGCTTTCTTT	CSARGGVIGTEAFF
NA	TRBV28	NA	TRBJ2-6	TGTGCCAGCACTACAAGCCATTCTGGGGCCAACGTCCTGACTTTC	CASTTSHSGANVLTF
NA	TRBV11-2	NA	TRBJ1-1	TGTGCCAGCAGCTTGGGGAGGGATAGGACTGAAGCTTTCTTT	CASSLGRDRTEAFF
NA	TRBV20-1	NA	TRBJ1-1	TGCAGTGCCGCCGGAACAGAGGAAGCTTTCTTT	CSAAGTEEAFF
NA	TRBV28	NA	TRBJ2-7	TGTGCCAGCAGTTTAGGGACACATAAGAACTACGAGCAGTACTTC	CASSLGTHKNYEQYF
TRBD2	TRBV15	few	TRBJ2-5	TGTGCCACCTCCTGGGGACTAGCGGGAGGAGAGACCCAGTACTTC	CATSWGLAGGETQYF